This entry lists 22 T cell receptor beta chains sequenced from one sample in a study of shared T cell receptors in the human thymus. The assay was immunoSEQ multiplex PCR, and TCRdb's table has in-frame clones only and misses some. This table holds some 660,000 clones, about 87% found once. This same sample was also part of a study on human thymus T cells.

Sequencing was carried out using thymocytes. The receptors originated from a boy younger than two with a congenital heart defect.

This chain links TRBV5-4 with TRBJ1-1; the D is unclear. CDR3 size: 15 residues. Germline V lookup: CDR1 SGHNT, CDR2 YYREEE (reference sequence). V was cut by 1 base and J by 0 bases, with 10 bases left in between. The CDR3 spells CASSLPPGMNTEAFF. DNA of the CDR3: TGTGCCAGCAGCTTGCCCCCCGGGATGAACACTGAAGCTTTCTTT.

The chain uses TRBV27 and TRBJ1-1, with D possibly TRBD1 on 5 matching bases. CDR1 and CDR2 (germline): MNHEY, SMNVEV (reference sequence). Trimming stripped 7 bases from V and 1 base from J, with 22 bases between. The CDR3 consists of 17 residues. The CDR3 bases are TGTGCCAGCACCCCTCGTGATGTGGCAGGGAAGAACACTGAAGCTTTCTTT. Amino acids: CASTPRDVAGKNTEAFF.

This sequence joins TRBV10-3 and TRBJ2-5; D unclear. Trimming took 2 bases from V and 2 from J, leaving 3 bases between them. The CDR3 runs to 12 residues. CDR1 and CDR2 from the germline V gene are ENHRY and SYGVKD. DNA of the CDR3: TGTGCCATCAGTGAGACACAAGAGACCCAGTACTTC. It translates to CAISETQETQYF.

The rearrangement links TRBV9 to TRBJ1-2, with D maybe TRBD1 (5 bases). From germline, CDR1 is SGDLS and CDR2 YYNGEE. Trimming took 2 bases from V and 4 from J, leaving 9 bases between them. The length of the CDR3 is 13 residues. The CDR3 loop reads CASSVGHSYGYTF. In DNA form, the CDR3 reads TGTGCCAGCAGCGTTGGACATAGCTATGGCTACACCTTC. Full variable domain (missing parts from reference TRBV9 and TRBJ1-2): DSGVTQTPKHLITATGQRVTLRCSPRSGDLSVYWYQQSLDQGLQFLIQYYNGEERAKGNILERFSAQQFPDLHSELNLSSLELGDSALYFCASSVGHSYGYTFGSGTRLTVV.

V usage is TRBV5-1 and J usage is TRBJ2-3; TRBD2 might be the D (6 bases). The CDR3 is made up of 19 amino acids. Per the germline V gene, CDR1 is SGHRS and CDR2 is YFSETQ. Trimming stripped 1 base from V and 1 base from J, with 22 bases between. CDR3 region: CASSLNPPGGVVGTDTQYF. The CDR3 DNA follows: TGCGCCAGCAGCTTGAACCCCCCTGGCGGGGTAGTAGGCACAGATACGCAGTATTTT.

The CDR3 sequence is CASSKKGQGRSPEQYF. Written as DNA, the CDR3 is TGTGCCAGCAGTAAAAAGGGACAGGGTAGGTCCCCCGAGCAGTACTTC. This chain joins TRBV28 and TRBJ2-7; TRBD1 aligns across 9 bases. V was pared by 5 bases and J by 6 bases, with 14 bases of the junction left unmatched. Germline V gene sequence: CDR1 MDHEN, CDR2 SYDVKM. This CDR3 comprises 16 residues.

The chain combines TRBV7-6 with TRBJ2-7; D is perhaps TRBD2 (6 bases). CDR3 size: 15 residues. Trimming took 5 bases from V and 3 from J, leaving 17 bases between them. The germline gives CDR1 SGHVS, CDR2 FNYEAQ. The CDR3 DNA is TGTGCCAGCAGCCTAGTTCGGGACTGCTTCTACGAGCAGTACTTC. Its protein product is CASSLVRDCFYEQYF.

The V gene is TRBV4-1, the J gene TRBJ2-3; D remains unclear. Trimming stripped 3 bases from V and 0 bases from J, with 13 bases between. The CDR3 is made up of 16 amino acids. Germline V lookup: CDR1 MGHRA, CDR2 YSYEKL. This CDR3 reads CASSQDSSASTDTQYF. CDR3 nucleotide sequence: TGCGCCAGCAGCCAGGATAGCTCCGCTAGCACAGATACGCAGTATTTT.

This clone is a singleton in its sample. The rearrangement links TRBV5-1 to TRBJ1-5, with D tentatively TRBD1 (6 bases). The V gene lost 5 bases and the J gene lost 4 bases, with 16 bases spanning the gap. This CDR3 contains 15 residues. Germline lookup yields CDR1 SGHRS and CDR2 YFSETQ. The CDR3 sequence: CASRPDRRTNQPQHF. In nucleotides, the CDR3 is TGCGCCAGCAGACCTGACAGGCGTACAAATCAGCCCCAGCATTTT.

The chain links TRBV21-1 to TRBJ2-2; the D segment call TRBD1 is taken from the table without a DNA check. TRBV21-1 is designated a pseudogene. CDR3 length equals 15 residues. CDR3 nucleotides: TGTGCCAGCAACTCGGACAGGGGGCAAACCGGGGAGCTGTTTTTT. Translation: CASNSDRGQTGELFF.

This clone appeared a few times. The rearrangement links TRBV2 to TRBJ1-5; D call uncertain. The ends were cut back, 7 bases at V and 0 bases at J, with 7 bases in the middle. The CDR3 covers 13 residues. In germline, CDR1 is SNHLY, CDR2 FYNNEI. DNA of the CDR3: TGTGCCAGCAAGCCGTATAGCAATCAGCCCCAGCATTTT. This translates into CASKPYSNQPQHF.

V is TRBV7-9 and J is TRBJ2-2; TRBD1 matches 7 bases. The V segment lost 1 base and the J segment 0 bases; nucleotides outside the gene matches: 8. The CDR3 spans 18 residues. The germline V gene has CDR1 SEHNR and CDR2 FQNEAQ (reference sequence). The CDR3 coding sequence is TGTGCCAGCAGCTTAGAGGTAAACAGGGGAACGAACACCGGGGAGCTGTTTTTT. The encoded protein is CASSLEVNRGTNTGELFF.

The chain employs TRBV28 and TRBJ1-5; 9 nucleotides align to TRBD1. V was pared by 5 bases and J by 5 bases, with 7 bases of the junction left unmatched. CDR1 MDHEN and CDR2 SYDVKM come from the germline V gene. This CDR3 comprises 15 residues. The CDR3 here is CASSLRDRDDQPQHF. The CDR3 DNA sequence: TGTGCCAGCAGTCTCCGGGACAGGGATGATCAGCCCCAGCATTTT.

CDR3 protein: CASSQIHPGQGDYGYTF. DNA of the CDR3: TGCGCCAGCAGCCAAATACACCCGGGACAGGGTGACTATGGCTACACCTTC. The V and J genes are TRBV4-3 and TRBJ1-2, with 9 positions matching TRBD1. The CDR3 runs 17 residues. V lost 2 bases, J lost 3 bases, and 10 bases stayed unmatched. Germline CDR1 LGHNA, CDR2 YSLEER.

The chain couples TRBV4-1 to TRBJ2-3; the match to TRBD2 covers 8 bases. The ends lost 0 bases at V and 6 bases at J; junction bases unmatched: 8. This CDR3 region has 16 residues. Per germline, CDR1 MGHRA and CDR2 YSYEKL. In nucleotides, the CDR3 is TGCGCCAGCAGCCAAGACGAGAGCGGGGGAGACGATACGCAGTATTTT. Residues: CASSQDESGGDDTQYF.

The J gene is TRBJ1-2, the V gene TRBV28; 7 bases are a match to TRBD1. This CDR3 contains 12 residues. Unmatched junction bases numbered 5, after V lost 6 bases and J lost 7 bases. Germline CDR1 and CDR2: MDHEN and SYDVKM. As DNA, the CDR3 is TGTGCCAGCAGCAAACAGGGGTTTGGCTACACCTTC. This gives the protein CASSKQGFGYTF.

This chain uses TRBV27 with TRBJ1-2, with 9 bases fitting TRBD1. J was trimmed by 4 bases and V by 4 bases; bases with no gene match: 1. CDR3 length: 13 amino acids. Germline V gene lookup returns CDR1 MNHEY and CDR2 SMNVEV (reference sequence). The CDR3 loop is CASSSGQGYGYTF. The DNA of the CDR3 is TGTGCCAGCAGTTCGGGACAGGGCTATGGCTACACCTTC.

The chain links TRBV7-6 to TRBJ1-4; D may be TRBD1 (5 bases). Germline V gives CDR1 SGHVS, CDR2 FNYEAQ. CDR3 length equals 14 residues. Deletions cut 5 bases from V and 8 bases from J, with 15 bases between. CDR3 sequence: CASSAFVGGEKLFF. CDR3 bases: TGTGCCAGCAGCGCCTTCGTGGGGGGGGAAAAACTGTTTTTT. The full variable domain, its missing parts supplied by reference TRBV7-6 and TRBJ1-4, is GAGVSQSPRYKVTKRGQDVALRCDPISGHVSLYWYRQALGQGPEFLTYFNYEAQQDKSGLPNDRFSAERPEGSISTLTIQRTEQRDSAMYRCASSAFVGGEKLFFGSGTQLSVL.

This sequence joins TRBV2 and TRBJ1-5; 8 bases align to TRBD1. CDR3 length: 17 residues. V lost 7 bases to trimming and J lost 4 bases; unmatched junction nucleotides: 15. CDR1 and CDR2 from the germline V gene are SNHLY and FYNNEI. CDR3 sequence reads: CASTDRGYDRGNQPQHF. CDR3 in DNA: TGTGCCAGCACCGATAGGGGTTATGACAGGGGAAATCAGCCCCAGCATTTT.

V is TRBV4-1 and J is TRBJ2-5; D is perhaps TRBD1 (7 bases). The CDR3 contains 14 residues. Trimming took off 3 bases at V and 4 bases at J, with 12 bases between the two ends. Germline CDR1 MGHRA, CDR2 YSYEKL. The CDR3 DNA is TGCGCCAGCAGCCAGCGACAGGGAGGAGAGACCCAGTACTTC. Amino acids: CASSQRQGGETQYF.

This chain connects TRBV7-8 to TRBJ2-7; possibly TRBD2 for D (5 bases). The germline V and J ends were trimmed by 6 bases and 7 bases, with 19 bases remaining between them. The length of the CDR3 is 14 residues. Germline loops: CDR1 SGHVS, CDR2 FQNEAQ. For the CDR3, the DNA is TGTGCCAGCAGTAAAACCGGGCTAGCTGGGGAGCAGTACTTC. Amino acid sequence: CASSKTGLAGEQYF.

DNA of the CDR3: TGCGCCAGCAGACGGGACAGGGGGGCTATTTTCGGCTACACCTTC. This encodes CASRRDRGAIFGYTF. The chain employs TRBV5-1 and TRBJ1-2, with 11 bases that match TRBD1. The CDR3 runs 15 residues. Trimming removed 5 bases from V and 8 bases from J; junction bases left unmatched: 11. Germline CDR1 and CDR2: SGHRS and YFSETQ.